This TCR beta chain was documented in a study of tumor-infiltrating lymphocytes in primary liver carcinoma. Looking at the study overall: By surgical resection, the patients were treated for their primary liver carcinoma.

From germline, CDR1 is SGHRS and CDR2 YFSETQ. Trimming took 4 bases from V and 1 from J, leaving 14 bases between them. This CDR3 spans 15 amino acids. Production of TCR beta cDNA used roughly 0.55 ug total RNA together with a constant-region primer. Three rounds of nested multiplex PCR with slightly modified ARM-PCR produced TCR beta libraries. Primers for the first two PCR rounds were TRBV1-TRBV30 forward primers and a C-beta reverse primer (approximately 9 cycles per round). MiXCR was run by TCRdb on the multiplex PCR reads, yielding one entry per CDR3 protein. The table includes fewer than 250,000 distinct CDR3 sequences, 65% detected once. They got blood RNA out of unsorted whole blood and also pulled out germline DNA.

The gene calls are TRBV5-1 and TRBJ2-5, with D maybe TRBD1 (5 bases). The receptor comes from a woman aged 55-69 years with primary liver carcinoma and hepatitis B virus infection. Material: peripheral blood. CDR3 bases: TGCGCCAGCAGCCCCGACCGACAGACCCAAGAGACCCAGTACTTC. As protein: CASSPDRQTQETQYF.